This T cell receptor beta chain was captured in a study of regulatory T cells in long-lasting Graves disease (dated by TCRdb to about 2021). Notes on the research overall: Antithyroid drugs had been taken for less than 3 months by newly diagnosed Graves' disease patients. TCR sequencing covered 13 persistent and around 20 newly diagnosed Graves' disease patients, some 35 samples in total. The study was conducted in China and was registered as a clinical trial. Persistent Graves' disease patients were compared with newly diagnosed Graves' disease patients by peripheral blood TCR sequencing and RNA sequencing.

Explained via the paper, the time point label denotes: newly diagnosed GD, antithyroid drugs for less than 3 months. RNA was extracted from PBMCs in TRIzol for both TCR sequencing and RNA sequencing. The diagnosis of Graves' disease was made according to American Thyroid Association guidelines. Patients were recruited from an endocrinology department in Xi'an, China. Each patient gave about 10 milliliters of peripheral blood, collected in an EDTA anticoagulant tube. Ficoll Paque Plus density gradient separation was used to isolate PBMCs, and no further T cell sorting was performed. RNA quality was checked with an Agilent 2100 Bioanalyzer and agarose gel, and concentration with a NanoDrop 2000. Paper-wide results and their limitations: Persistent patients shared more public clonotypes among themselves (roughly 2,700) than newly diagnosed patients did (roughly 910). Compared with newly diagnosed patients, patients with persistent Graves' disease had lower TCR Shannon entropy and fewer highly expanded clones, which suggests clonal expansion. The authors noted that the small sample size was a limitation that may lower accuracy. Peripheral blood alone was examined, since thyroid tissue, which constituted the primary lesion, could not be accessed. Sequencing and analysis were restricted to the TCR beta chain. Preferential use of TRBV28, TRBJ1-2 and TRBJ2-5 was observed in persistent disease, whereas TRBV20-1 and TRBJ2-1 were favored in newly diagnosed disease.

From the germline V gene, CDR1 is MGHDK and CDR2 is SYGVNS. Measured from the cysteine to the phenylalanine, the CDR3 is 14 residues long. Solely the CDR3 DNA is kept, with 42 bases framed from the first base. For this chain, trimming is 4 bases at the V end and 6 bases at the J end, and the number of junction bases without a gene match is 4. Regarding this clonotype: Its antigen specificity is not known. No quality values exist for individual bases; no much larger clone is one base distant.

Libraries were built with multiplex PCR. Instrument used: Illumina HiSeq 4000. To build TCR beta libraries, CDR3 regions were amplified by Arm-PCR using iRepertoire HTBI primers. Before sequencing, the PCR products underwent gel purification. The paper's data handling went like this. A total of around 59 TRBV and 14 TRBJ segments were identified across samples and were used for gene usage analysis of CDR3 amino acid clonotypes. Filtered high-quality paired reads were merged into contigs using COPE and FqMerger. BLAST was used to align contigs to IMGT TRBV, TRBD and TRBJ reference genes, with CDR3 defined following IMGT. Highly expanded clones were defined as clonotypes with a frequency above 0.1%. Repertoire diversity was measured by Shannon entropy, and V-J evenness by the Gini coefficient. Public clonotypes were defined as clonotypes shared by more than one individual. TCRdb cleaned the public reads at Q25 with fastp, built clones with MiXCR and kept in-frame beta chains. Rows are unified per CDR3 protein, each entry keeping the most common DNA and genes. The V and J calls follow TCRdb's processing rather than the paper's. The sample profile shows roughly 420,000 distinct CDR3 sequences; less than 20% of them were found once. Of the sample, approximately 12% falls within the top ten clones.

The same specimen was also included in a second study, on T cells in Graves' hyperthyroidism and ophthalmopathy. Per the second study: Stable Graves' hyperthyroidism was defined as the absence of progression to ophthalmopathy over 18 months of follow-up. Hyperthyroidism patients were newly diagnosed, had a disease duration of under 2 months, and were aged 18 to 65 years. Any patient with an uncontrolled infection, another autoimmune disease, pregnancy or lactation was excluded. Diagnoses were based on clinical symptoms, serum thyroxine and TRAb, thyroid ultrasound and orbital computed tomography. The TCR CDR3 was subjected to a first round of RT-PCR using the HTBI primer set and the Qiagen OneStep RT-PCR kit. Most expanded thyroid clonotypes (frequency above 0.001) were also found in blood, which suggests that blood repertoires may mirror thyroid immune responses. A model built on a 13 V-J signature distinguished ophthalmopathy from stable hyperthyroidism, reaching 87.88% sensitivity and approximately 81% specificity in cross-validation and 80%/75% in testing. In validation, progression to ophthalmopathy was predicted by the model with approximately 67% sensitivity and 72.22% specificity, a median of approximately 6.5 months before onset. A discovery cohort of about a hundred patients, approximately 45 with Graves' ophthalmopathy and more than 55 with stable Graves' hyperthyroidism, was used to find distinguishing TCR V-J signatures. Prospective prediction of ophthalmopathy was tested in an independent validation cohort of fewer than 20 hyperthyroidism patients and around 16 patients who later progressed to ophthalmopathy. For training and testing, the 100 or so patients in the discovery cohort were randomly divided in a 7:3 ratio. Thyroid tissue and blood T-cell repertoires from about six Graves' hyperthyroidism patients were also compared in the study. After blood sampling, hyperthyroidism patients were treated with methimazole at a starting dose of 30 mg daily, and ophthalmopathy patients were treated with high-dose intravenous methylprednisolone. Libraries were constructed in a second round of multiplex PCR, after which size selection and purification were performed. Sequencing of the libraries was done on an Illumina HiSeq2000 using paired-end 100 bp reads. SOAPnuke was used to process the raw data, with reads discarded if the reads contained adapters or uncalled bases, had a mean Phred below 15, or lacked an exact constant-primer or identifier match. High-quality paired reads were merged with COPE v1.2.5, and unique nucleotide sequences were defined as clonotypes. MiTCR v1.1 was used to align clonotypes to the IMGT TRBV, TRBD and TRBJ reference segments. The analysis was restricted to V-J combinations with a frequency above 0.0001, which together covered over 99% of the repertoires. A TCS score was defined as the ratio between F50 (clonal expansion) and ExV (chaos), using BLOSUM62-based TCRdist between CDR3 peptides within each V-J. Welch's t-statistics and random forest reduced 450 to 600 V-J features to roughly 13, which were used in a naive Bayes classifier (R e1071). Sample size was not statistically predetermined, and blinding of investigators to group allocation was not performed. According to the paper, TCR Vbeta CDR3 sequencing was carried out on over 130 peripheral blood samples, which came from 40 to 45 ophthalmopathy, some 73 hyperthyroidism and about 17 progressor patients.

This sample comprised peripheral blood mononuclear cells (PBMCs), obtained at new diagnosis, from a patient treated with antithyroid drugs. The receptor comes from a woman aged 25-40 years with Graves disease. Donor details come from another sample of the same person, matched by shared clones. Rearrangement joined TRBV25-1 to TRBJ2-1, and 9 junction bases match TRBD2. The CDR3 protein sequence reads: CASSASGMGNEQFF. The nucleotide sequence is TGTGCCAGCAGTGCTAGCGGGATGGGCAATGAGCAGTTCTTC.